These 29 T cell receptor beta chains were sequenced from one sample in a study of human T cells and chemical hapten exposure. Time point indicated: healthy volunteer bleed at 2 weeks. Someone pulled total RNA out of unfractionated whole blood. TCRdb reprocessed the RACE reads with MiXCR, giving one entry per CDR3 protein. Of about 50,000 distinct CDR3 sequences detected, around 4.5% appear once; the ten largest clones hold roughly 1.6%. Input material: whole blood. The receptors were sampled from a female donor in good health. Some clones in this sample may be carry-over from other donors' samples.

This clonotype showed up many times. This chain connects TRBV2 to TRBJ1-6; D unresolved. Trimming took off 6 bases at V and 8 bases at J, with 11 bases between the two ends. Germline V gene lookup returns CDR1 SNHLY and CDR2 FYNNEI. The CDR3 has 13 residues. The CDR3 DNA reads TGTGCCAGCAGCGGGAGTTTTGATTCACCCCTCCACTTT. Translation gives CASSGSFDSPLHF. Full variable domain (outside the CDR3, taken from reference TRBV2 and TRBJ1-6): EPEVTQTPSHQVTQMGQEVILRCVPISNHLYFYWYRQILGQKVEFLVSFYNNEISEKSEIFDDQFSVERPDGSNFTLKIRSTKLEDSAMYFCASSGSFDSPLHFGNGTRLTVT.

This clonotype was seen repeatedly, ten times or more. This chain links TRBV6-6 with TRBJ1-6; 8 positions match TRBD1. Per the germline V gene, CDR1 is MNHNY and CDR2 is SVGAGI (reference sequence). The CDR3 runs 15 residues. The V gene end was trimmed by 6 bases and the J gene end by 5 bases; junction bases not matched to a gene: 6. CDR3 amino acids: CASSQGTGDNSPLHF. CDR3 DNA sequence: TGTGCCAGCAGCCAGGGGACAGGAGATAATTCACCCCTCCACTTT.

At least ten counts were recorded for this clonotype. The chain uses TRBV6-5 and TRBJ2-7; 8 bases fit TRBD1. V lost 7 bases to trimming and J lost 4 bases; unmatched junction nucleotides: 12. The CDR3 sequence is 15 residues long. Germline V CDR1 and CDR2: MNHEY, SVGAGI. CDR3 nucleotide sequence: TGTGCCAGCACCTCCGCCGGACAGGGTGAATACGAGCAGTACTTC. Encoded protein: CASTSAGQGEYEQYF.

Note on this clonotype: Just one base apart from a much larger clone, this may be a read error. CDR3 bases: TGTGCCAGCAGTGAGAACAGGGGGACCTATAATTCACCCCTCAACTTT. Protein sequence: CASSENRGTYNSPLNF. The chain is built from TRBV6-5 and TRBJ1-6; 8 nucleotides agree with TRBD1. Germline CDR1 is MNHEY and CDR2 is SVGAGI. The CDR3 spans 16 residues.

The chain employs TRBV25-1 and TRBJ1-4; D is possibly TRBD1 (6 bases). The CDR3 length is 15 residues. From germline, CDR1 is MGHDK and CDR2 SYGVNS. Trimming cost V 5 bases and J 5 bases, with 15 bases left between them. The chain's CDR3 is CASSKTGRTNEKLFF. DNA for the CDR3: TGTGCCAGCAGTAAAACAGGGAGGACAAATGAAAAACTGTTTTTT.

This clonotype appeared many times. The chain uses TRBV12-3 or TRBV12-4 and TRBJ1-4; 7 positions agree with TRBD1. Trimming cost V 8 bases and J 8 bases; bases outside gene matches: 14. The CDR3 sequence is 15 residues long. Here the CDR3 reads CASGLGQLEKEKLFF. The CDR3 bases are TGTGCCAGCGGACTGGGACAGCTGGAAAAAGAAAAACTGTTTTTT.

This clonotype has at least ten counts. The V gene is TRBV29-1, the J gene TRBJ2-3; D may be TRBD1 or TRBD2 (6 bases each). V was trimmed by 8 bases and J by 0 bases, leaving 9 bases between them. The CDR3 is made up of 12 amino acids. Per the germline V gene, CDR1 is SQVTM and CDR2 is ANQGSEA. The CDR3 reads CSYGGSTDTQYF. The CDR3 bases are TGCAGCTACGGGGGCAGCACAGATACGCAGTATTTT.

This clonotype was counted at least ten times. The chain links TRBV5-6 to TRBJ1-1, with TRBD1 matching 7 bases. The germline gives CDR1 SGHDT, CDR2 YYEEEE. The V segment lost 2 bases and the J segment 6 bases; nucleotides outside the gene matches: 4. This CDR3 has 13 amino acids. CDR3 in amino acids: CASSFVGGAEAFF. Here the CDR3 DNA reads TGTGCCAGCAGCTTCGTAGGGGGCGCTGAAGCTTTCTTT. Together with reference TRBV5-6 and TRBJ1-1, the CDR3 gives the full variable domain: DAGVTQSPTHLIKTRGQQVTLRCSPKSGHDTVSWYQQALGQGPQFIFQYYEEEERQRGNFPDRFSGHQFPNYSSELNVNALLLGDSALYLCASSFVGGAEAFFGQGTRLTVV.

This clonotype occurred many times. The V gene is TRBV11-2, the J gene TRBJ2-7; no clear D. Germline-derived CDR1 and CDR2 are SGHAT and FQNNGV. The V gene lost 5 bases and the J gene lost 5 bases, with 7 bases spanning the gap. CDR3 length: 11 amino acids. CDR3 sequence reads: CASSRPHEQYF. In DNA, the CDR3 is TGTGCCAGCAGCCGCCCGCACGAGCAGTACTTC. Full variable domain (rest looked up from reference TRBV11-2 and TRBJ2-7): EAGVAQSPRYKIIEKRQSVAFWCNPISGHATLYWYQQILGQGPKLLIQFQNNGVVDDSQLPKDRFSAERLKGVDSTLKIQPAKLEDSAVYLCASSRPHEQYFGPGTRLTVT.

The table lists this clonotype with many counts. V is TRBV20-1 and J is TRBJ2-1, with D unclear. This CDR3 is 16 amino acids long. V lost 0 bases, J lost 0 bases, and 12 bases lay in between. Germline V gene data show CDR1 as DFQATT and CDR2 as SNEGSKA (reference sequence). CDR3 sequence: CSARDWYHSSYNEQFF. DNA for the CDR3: TGCAGTGCTAGAGATTGGTACCACAGCTCCTACAATGAGCAGTTCTTC.

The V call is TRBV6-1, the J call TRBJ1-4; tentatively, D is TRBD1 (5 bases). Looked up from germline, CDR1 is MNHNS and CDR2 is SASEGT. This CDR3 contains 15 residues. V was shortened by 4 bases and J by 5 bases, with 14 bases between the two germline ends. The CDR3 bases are TGTGCCAGCAGTGCCCCACAGCGGGGGAATGAAAAACTGTTTTTT. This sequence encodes CASSAPQRGNEKLFF.

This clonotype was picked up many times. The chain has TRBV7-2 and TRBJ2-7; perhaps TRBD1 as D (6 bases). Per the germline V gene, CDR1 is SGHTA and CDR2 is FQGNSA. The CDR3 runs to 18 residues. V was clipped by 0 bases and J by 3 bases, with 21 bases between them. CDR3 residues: CASSLASHRQGTYYEQYF. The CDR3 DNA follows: TGTGCCAGCAGCTTAGCATCCCACCGTCAGGGGACCTACTACGAGCAGTACTTC.

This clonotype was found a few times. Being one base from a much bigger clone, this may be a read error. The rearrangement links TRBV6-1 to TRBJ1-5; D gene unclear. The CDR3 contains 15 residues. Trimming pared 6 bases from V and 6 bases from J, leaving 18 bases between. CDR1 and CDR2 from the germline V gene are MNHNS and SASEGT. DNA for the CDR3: TGTGCCAGCAGCCGAGCCCAGGCAGGCGGTCAGCCCCAGCATTTT. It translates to CASSRAQAGGQPQHF.

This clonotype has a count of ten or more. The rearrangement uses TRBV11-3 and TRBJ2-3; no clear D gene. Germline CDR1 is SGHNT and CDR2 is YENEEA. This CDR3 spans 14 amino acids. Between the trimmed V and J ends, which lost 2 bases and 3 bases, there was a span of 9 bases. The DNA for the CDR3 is TGTGCCAGCAGCTTACGTGGGCCTACAGATACGCAGTATTTT. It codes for CASSLRGPTDTQYF. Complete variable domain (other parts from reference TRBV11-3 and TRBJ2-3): EAGVVQSPRYKIIEKKQPVAFWCNPISGHNTLYWYLQNLGQGPELLIRYENEEAVDDSQLPKDRFSAERLKGVDSTLKIQPAELGDSAVYLCASSLRGPTDTQYFGPGTRLTVL.

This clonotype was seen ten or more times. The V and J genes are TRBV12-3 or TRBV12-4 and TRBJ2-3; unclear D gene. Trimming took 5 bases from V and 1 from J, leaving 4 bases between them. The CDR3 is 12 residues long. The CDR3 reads CASSQRTDTQYF. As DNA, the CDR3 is TGTGCCAGCAGTCAACGCACAGATACGCAGTATTTT.

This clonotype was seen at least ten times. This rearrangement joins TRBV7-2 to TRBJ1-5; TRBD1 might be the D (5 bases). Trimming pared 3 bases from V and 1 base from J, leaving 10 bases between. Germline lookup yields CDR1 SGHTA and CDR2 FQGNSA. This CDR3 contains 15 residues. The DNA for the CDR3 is TGTGCCAGCAGCTTTGAGGGACTGAGCAATCAGCCCCAGCATTTT. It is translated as CASSFEGLSNQPQHF.

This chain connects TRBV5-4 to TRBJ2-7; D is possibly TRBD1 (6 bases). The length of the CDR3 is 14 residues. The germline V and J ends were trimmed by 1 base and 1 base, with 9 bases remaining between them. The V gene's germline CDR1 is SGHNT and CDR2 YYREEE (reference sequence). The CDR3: CASSLNQGSYEQYF. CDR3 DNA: TGTGCCAGCAGCTTGAACCAGGGGTCCTACGAGCAGTACTTC.

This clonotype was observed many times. This CDR3 is CATSSGLNQPQHF. The CDR3 nucleotides read TGTGCCACCTCATCTGGGCTAAATCAGCCCCAGCATTTT. The chain uses TRBV12-3 or TRBV12-4 and TRBJ1-5; no definite D call. This CDR3 contains 13 residues. Trimming pared 10 bases from V and 4 bases from J, leaving 14 bases between.

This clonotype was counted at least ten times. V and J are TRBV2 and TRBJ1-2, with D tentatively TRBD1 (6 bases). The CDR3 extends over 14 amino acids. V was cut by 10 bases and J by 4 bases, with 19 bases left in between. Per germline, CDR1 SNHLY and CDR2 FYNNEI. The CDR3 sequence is CAIPVGGQIYGYTF. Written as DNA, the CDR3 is TGTGCCATCCCGGTTGGGGGGCAAATCTATGGCTACACCTTC.

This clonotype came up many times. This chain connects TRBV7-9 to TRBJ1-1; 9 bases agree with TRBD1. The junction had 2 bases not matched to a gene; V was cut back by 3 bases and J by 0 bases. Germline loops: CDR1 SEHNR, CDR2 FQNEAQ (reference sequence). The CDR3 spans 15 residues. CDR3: CASSLGQGLNTEAFF. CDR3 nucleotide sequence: TGTGCCAGCAGCTTGGGACAGGGACTGAACACTGAAGCTTTCTTT.

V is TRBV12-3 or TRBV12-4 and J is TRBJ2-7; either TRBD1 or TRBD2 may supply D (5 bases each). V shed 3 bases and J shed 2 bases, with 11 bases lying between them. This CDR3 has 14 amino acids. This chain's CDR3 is CASSFSGTPYEQYF. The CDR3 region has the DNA TGTGCCAGCAGTTTTTCCGGGACCCCCTACGAGCAGTACTTC.

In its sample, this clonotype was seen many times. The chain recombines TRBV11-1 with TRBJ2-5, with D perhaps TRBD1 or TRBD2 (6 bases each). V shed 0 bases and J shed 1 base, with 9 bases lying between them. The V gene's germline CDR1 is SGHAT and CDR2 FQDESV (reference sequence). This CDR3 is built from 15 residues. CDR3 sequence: CASSLAGGLQETQYF. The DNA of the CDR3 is TGTGCCAGCAGCTTAGCGGGGGGCCTCCAAGAGACCCAGTACTTC. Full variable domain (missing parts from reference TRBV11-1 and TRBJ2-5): EAEVAQSPRYKITEKSQAVAFWCDPISGHATLYWYRQILGQGPELLVQFQDESVVDDSQLPKDRFSAERLKGVDSTLKIQPAELGDSAMYLCASSLAGGLQETQYFGPGTRLLVL.

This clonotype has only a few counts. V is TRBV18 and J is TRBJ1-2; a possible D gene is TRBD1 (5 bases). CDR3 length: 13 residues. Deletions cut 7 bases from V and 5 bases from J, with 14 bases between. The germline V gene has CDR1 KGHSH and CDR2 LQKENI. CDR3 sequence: CASYGTDGYGYTF. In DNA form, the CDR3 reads TGTGCCAGCTACGGGACGGACGGATATGGCTACACCTTC.

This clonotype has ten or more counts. CDR3 sequence: CASSQDRAGFTDTQYF. The CDR3 bases are TGTGCCAGCAGCCAAGACCGCGCAGGGTTTACAGATACGCAGTATTTT. V and J are TRBV14 and TRBJ2-3, with D perhaps matching TRBD1 (5 bases). CDR3 size: 16 residues. The V gene's germline CDR1 is SGHDN and CDR2 FVKESK. The germline V and J ends were trimmed by 0 bases and 3 bases, with 13 bases remaining between them.

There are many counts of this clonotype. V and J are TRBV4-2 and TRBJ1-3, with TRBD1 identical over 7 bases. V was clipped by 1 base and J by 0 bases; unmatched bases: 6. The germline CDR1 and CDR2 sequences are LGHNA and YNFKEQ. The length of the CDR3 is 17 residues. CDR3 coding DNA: TGTGCCAGCAGCCAAGGGGGGGGACAGATCTCTGGAAACACCATATATTTT. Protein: CASSQGGGQISGNTIYF.

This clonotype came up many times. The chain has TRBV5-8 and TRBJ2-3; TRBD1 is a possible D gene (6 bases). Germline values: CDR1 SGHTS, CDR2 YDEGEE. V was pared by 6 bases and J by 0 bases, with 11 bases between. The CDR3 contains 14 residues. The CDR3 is CASIQDRSTDTQYF. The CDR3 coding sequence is TGTGCCAGCATCCAGGACAGAAGCACAGATACGCAGTATTTT.

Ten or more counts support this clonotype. The CDR3 here is CSVETTYYEQYF. The DNA of the CDR3 is TGCAGCGTTGAGACAACATACTACGAGCAGTACTTC. The chain employs TRBV29-1 and TRBJ2-7; unclear D gene. V gave up 3 bases and J gave up 3 bases, with 9 bases separating them. Germline CDR1 reads SQVTM; CDR2 reads ANQGSEA. The CDR3 runs to 12 residues.

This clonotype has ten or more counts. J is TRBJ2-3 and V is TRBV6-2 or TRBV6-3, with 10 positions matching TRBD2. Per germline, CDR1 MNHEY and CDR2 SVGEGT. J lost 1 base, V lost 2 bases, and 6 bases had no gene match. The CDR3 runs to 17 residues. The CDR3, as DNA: TGTGCCAGCAGTTACCAGAGCGGGGGGGATGGCACAGATACGCAGTATTTT. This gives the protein CASSYQSGGDGTDTQYF.

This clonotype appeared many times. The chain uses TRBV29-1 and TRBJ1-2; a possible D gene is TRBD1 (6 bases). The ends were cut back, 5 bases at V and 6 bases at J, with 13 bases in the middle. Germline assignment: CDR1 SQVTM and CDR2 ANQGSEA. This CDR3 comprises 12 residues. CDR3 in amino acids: CSVMEGDDGYTF. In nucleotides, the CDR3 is TGCAGCGTTATGGAGGGGGACGATGGCTACACCTTC.